This T cell receptor beta chain came from a study of identical twins. On this clonotype itself: Its antigen is as yet unknown.

TCRdb reprocessed the 5' RACE reads via MiXCR and lists one record per CDR3 protein. Of roughly 690,000 distinct CDR3 sequences listed, around 20% are singletons. Regarding the study as a whole: Models underestimated out-of-frame TCR alpha sharing in monozygotic twins.

Healthy Caucasians alone served as donors. The V segment lost 5 bases and the J segment 9 bases; nucleotides outside the gene matches: 11. The CDR3 has 15 amino acids. These data also formed part of another study, on T cells expressing NK-cell markers.

This receptor was obtained from a woman under 30 in good health. The specimen sequenced was PBMCs. The V call is TRBV12-3 or TRBV12-4, the J call TRBJ2-1; 9 bases match TRBD1. The CDR3 is CASSAGTGYLGEQFF. CDR3 sequence (DNA): TGTGCCAGCAGTGCCGGGACAGGGTATTTAGGTGAGCAGTTCTTC.